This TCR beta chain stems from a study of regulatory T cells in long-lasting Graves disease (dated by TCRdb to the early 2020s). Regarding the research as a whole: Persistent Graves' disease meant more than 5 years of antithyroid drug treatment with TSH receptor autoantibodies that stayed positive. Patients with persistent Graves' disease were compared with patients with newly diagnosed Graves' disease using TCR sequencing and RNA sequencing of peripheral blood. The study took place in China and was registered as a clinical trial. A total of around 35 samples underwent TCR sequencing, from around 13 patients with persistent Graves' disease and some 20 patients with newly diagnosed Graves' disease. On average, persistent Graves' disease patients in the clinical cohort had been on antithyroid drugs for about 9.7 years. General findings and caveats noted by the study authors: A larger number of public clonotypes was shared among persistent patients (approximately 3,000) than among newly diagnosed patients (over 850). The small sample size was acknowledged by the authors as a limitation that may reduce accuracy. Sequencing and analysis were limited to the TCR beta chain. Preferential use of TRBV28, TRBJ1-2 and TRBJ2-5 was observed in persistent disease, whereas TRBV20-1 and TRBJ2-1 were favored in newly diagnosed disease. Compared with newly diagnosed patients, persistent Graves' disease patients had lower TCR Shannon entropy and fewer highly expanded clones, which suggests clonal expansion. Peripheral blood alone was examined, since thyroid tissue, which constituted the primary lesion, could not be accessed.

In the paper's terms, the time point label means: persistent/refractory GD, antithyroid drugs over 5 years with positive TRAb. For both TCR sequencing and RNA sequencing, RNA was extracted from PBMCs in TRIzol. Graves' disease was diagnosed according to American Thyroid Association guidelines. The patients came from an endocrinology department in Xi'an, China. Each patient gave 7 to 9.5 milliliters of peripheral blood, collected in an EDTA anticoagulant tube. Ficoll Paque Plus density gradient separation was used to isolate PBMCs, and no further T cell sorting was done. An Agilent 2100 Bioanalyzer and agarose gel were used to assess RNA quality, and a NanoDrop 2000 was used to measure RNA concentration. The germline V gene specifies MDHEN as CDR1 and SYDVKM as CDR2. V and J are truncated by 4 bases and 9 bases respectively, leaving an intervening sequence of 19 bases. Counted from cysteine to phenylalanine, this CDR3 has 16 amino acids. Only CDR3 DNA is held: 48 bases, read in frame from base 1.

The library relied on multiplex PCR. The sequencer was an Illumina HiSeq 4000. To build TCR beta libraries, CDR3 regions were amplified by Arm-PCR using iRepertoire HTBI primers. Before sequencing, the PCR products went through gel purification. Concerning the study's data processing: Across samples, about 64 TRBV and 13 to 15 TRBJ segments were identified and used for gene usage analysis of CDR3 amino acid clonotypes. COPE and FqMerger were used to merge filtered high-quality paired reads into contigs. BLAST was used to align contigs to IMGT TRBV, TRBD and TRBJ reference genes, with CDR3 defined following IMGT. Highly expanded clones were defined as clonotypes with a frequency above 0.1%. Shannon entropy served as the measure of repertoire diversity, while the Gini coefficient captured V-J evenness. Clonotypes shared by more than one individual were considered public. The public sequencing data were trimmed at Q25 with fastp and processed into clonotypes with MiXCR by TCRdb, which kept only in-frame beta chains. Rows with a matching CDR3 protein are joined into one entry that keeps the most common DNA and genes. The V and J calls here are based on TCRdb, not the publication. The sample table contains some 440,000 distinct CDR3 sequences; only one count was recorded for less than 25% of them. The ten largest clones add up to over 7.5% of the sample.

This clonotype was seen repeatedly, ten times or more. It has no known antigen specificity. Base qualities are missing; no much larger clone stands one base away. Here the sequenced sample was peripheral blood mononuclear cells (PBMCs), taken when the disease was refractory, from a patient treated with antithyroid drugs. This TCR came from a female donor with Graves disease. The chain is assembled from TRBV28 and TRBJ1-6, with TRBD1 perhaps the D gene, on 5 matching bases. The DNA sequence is TGTGCCAGCAGTTCCTACAACGGGGTGAGGGGTTCACCCCTCCACTTT. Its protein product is CASSSYNGVRGSPLHF.